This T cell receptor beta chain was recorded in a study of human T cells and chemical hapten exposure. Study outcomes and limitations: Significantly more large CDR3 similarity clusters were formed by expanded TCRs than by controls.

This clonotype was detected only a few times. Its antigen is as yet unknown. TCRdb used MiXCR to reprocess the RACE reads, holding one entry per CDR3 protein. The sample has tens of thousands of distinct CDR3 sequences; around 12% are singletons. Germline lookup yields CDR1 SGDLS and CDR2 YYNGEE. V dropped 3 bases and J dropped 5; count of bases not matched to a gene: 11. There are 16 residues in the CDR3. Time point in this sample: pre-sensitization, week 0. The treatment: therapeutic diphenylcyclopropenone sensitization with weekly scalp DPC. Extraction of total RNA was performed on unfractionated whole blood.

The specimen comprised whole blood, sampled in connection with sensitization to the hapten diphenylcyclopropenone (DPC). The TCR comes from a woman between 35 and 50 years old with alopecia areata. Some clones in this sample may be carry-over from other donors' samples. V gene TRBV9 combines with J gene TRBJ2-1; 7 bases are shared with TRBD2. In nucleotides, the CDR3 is TGTGCCAGCAGCGCCCATCTAGCGGCAATCGACAATGAGCAGTTCTTC. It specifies CASSAHLAAIDNEQFF. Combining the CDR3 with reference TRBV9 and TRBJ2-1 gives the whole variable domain DSGVTQTPKHLITATGQRVTLRCSPRSGDLSVYWYQQSLDQGLQFLIQYYNGEERAKGNILERFSAQQFPDLHSELNLSSLELGDSALYFCASSAHLAAIDNEQFFGPGTRLTVL.